Listed below are T cell receptor beta chains from one sample, sequenced in a study of blood T cell repertoires in COVID-19. Assay: immunoSEQ multiplex PCR; the TCRdb copy retains only in-frame clones and omits some. The sample yields fewer than 250,000 clones, 82% seen once. The sample comprised peripheral blood. All receptors come from a woman aged 55-69 years with COVID-19, enrolled during active disease. Both conserved end residues are part of each CDR3. D genes are given only for firm matches. For some rows the clone size is stated as once, few or many, or as a class when expanded; others skip it.

j_call clone_size v_call d_call cdr3_aa cdr3_nt
TRBJ2-3 - TRBV6-4 TRBD2 CASSDGLGDTDTQYF TGTGCCAGCAGTGATGGACTAGGGGACACAGATACGCAGTATTTT
TRBJ1-5 - TRBV29-1 TRBD1 CSVRQGFEPQHF TGCAGCGTCCGACAGGGATTTGAGCCCCAGCATTTT
TRBJ2-1 - TRBV9 - CASSASRGDEQFF TGTGCCAGCAGCGCCTCTCGGGGAGATGAGCAGTTCTTC
TRBJ1-1 - TRBV7-8 - CASSLAGGFEAFF TGTGCCAGCAGCTTAGCGGGGGGTTTCGAAGCTTTCTTT
TRBJ2-1 - TRBV28 TRBD2 CASRTPQTSGRGGEQFF TGTGCCAGCCGTACCCCTCAGACTAGCGGGAGGGGTGGTGAGCAGTTCTTC
TRBJ2-2 - TRBV5-1 TRBD1 CASSQLLTGLNTGELFF TGCGCCAGCAGCCAATTATTGACAGGGTTAAACACCGGGGAGCTGTTTTTT
TRBJ1-5 - TRBV28 TRBD1 CATSVSLGQGQPQHF TGTGCCACCTCCGTTAGCTTGGGACAGGGCCAGCCCCAGCATTTT
TRBJ1-4 - TRBV18 - CASSPENGRGEKLFF TGTGCCAGCTCACCAGAGAACGGAAGGGGAGAAAAACTGTTTTTT
TRBJ2-1 - TRBV27 - CASSSFTPLNEQFF TGTGCCAGCAGTTCCTTTACTCCGCTCAATGAGCAGTTCTTC
TRBJ2-3 - TRBV9 TRBD1 CASSVGTGPTDTQYF TGTGCCAGCAGCGTAGGGACAGGACCCACAGATACGCAGTATTTT
TRBJ2-4 once TRBV11-2 TRBD1 CASSPPPPTGVGDIQYF TGTGCCAGCAGCCCCCCTCCCCCGACAGGGGTGGGGGACATTCAGTACTTC
TRBJ2-3 - TRBV11-2 - CASSPRGRGEYTDTQYF TGTGCCAGCAGCCCTAGGGGGCGCGGGGAGTACACAGATACGCAGTATTTT
TRBJ1-2 - TRBV6-1 - CASSESVGEGYGYTF TGTGCCAGCAGTGAAAGCGTAGGGGAGGGCTATGGCTACACCTTC
TRBJ2-6 - TRBV4-3 - CASSQGQISGANVLTF TGCGCCAGCAGCCAAGGACAGATCTCTGGGGCCAACGTCCTGACTTTC
TRBJ2-3 - TRBV7-8 TRBD2 CASSPGLAGGGLPDTQYF TGTGCCAGCAGCCCGGGACTAGCAGGGGGGGGGCTGCCAGATACGCAGTATTTT
TRBJ2-2 - TRBV7-8 TRBD1 CASSFRQGNTGELFF TGTGCCAGCAGCTTTCGACAGGGAAACACCGGGGAGCTGTTTTTT
TRBJ2-7 - TRBV19 TRBD1 CASSLRTGSYEQYF TGTGCCAGTAGTTTAAGGACAGGGTCCTACGAGCAGTACTTC
TRBJ1-2 few TRBV7-9 TRBD1 CASSLVTGQALGGYTF TGTGCCAGCAGTTTAGTGACGGGACAGGCCCTCGGAGGCTACACCTTC
TRBJ2-2 - TRBV6-5 TRBD1 CASSFGTGVGELFF TGTGCCAGCAGTTTTGGGACAGGGGTCGGTGAGCTGTTTTTT
TRBJ1-1 - TRBV30 TRBD1 CAWGTDKGAEAFF TGTGCCTGGGGGACAGACAAAGGGGCTGAAGCTTTCTTT
TRBJ2-5 - TRBV10-3 TRBD2 CAISETREGEGTQYF TGTGCCATCAGTGAGACGCGGGAGGGGGAAGGGACCCAGTACTTC
TRBJ1-1 - TRBV10-1 TRBD1 CASSRGANTEAFF TGCGCCAGCAGCAGGGGGGCGAACACTGAAGCTTTCTTT
TRBJ2-3 few TRBV7-2 - CASSPGVLRGDTTDTQYF TGTGCCAGCAGCCCCGGGGTACTCAGGGGAGACACCACAGATACGCAGTATTTT
TRBJ1-4 - TRBV28 - CAHGGDATNEKLFF TGTGCCCACGGGGGAGATGCAACTAATGAAAAACTGTTTTTT
TRBJ1-2 - TRBV15 TRBD1 CATSRGTGGTNYGYTF TGTGCCACCAGCAGGGGGACAGGGGGTACTAACTATGGCTACACCTTC
TRBJ1-1 - TRBV5-4 - CASSLGTRGEAFF TGTGCCAGCAGCTTAGGGACGCGGGGCGAAGCTTTCTTT
TRBJ2-3 - TRBV6-5 TRBD2 CASTSSGSITDTQYF TGTGCCAGCACCTCTAGCGGGAGTATCACAGATACGCAGTATTTT
TRBJ2-1 - TRBV18 TRBD2 CASSPPGLAVDNEQFF TGTGCCAGCTCGCCCCCGGGACTAGCGGTTGACAATGAGCAGTTCTTC
TRBJ1-2 - TRBV19 TRBD1 CASSMTGGDYGYTF TGTGCCAGTAGTATGACAGGGGGCGACTATGGCTACACCTTC
TRBJ1-5 once TRBV7-2 - CASSPRQNQPQHF TGTGCCAGCAGCCCCCGACAGAATCAGCCCCAGCATTTT
TRBJ1-1 - TRBV6-9 - CASSYSWRNTEAFF TGTGCCAGCAGTTACTCCTGGAGGAACACTGAAGCTTTCTTT
TRBJ1-1 - TRBV18 TRBD1 CASSPGLGQGTEAFF TGTGCCAGCTCACCAGGGCTCGGACAGGGGACTGAAGCTTTCTTT